One sample yielded the 29 T cell receptor beta chains listed below, sequenced in a study of response to subunit inactivated influenza vaccine. TCRdb re-called the RT-PCR reads with MiXCR, one entry per CDR3 protein. Seen here are about half a million distinct CDR3 sequences, 7.6% observed once, and the top ten hold roughly 13%. Material: PBMCs from blood, obtained around 25 months after vaccination. The receptors were sampled from a man aged 45 to 75 who received an inactivated influenza vaccine.

This clonotype was seen repeatedly, ten times or more. The V gene is TRBV29-1, the J gene TRBJ2-1, with TRBD2 matching over 12 bases. Looked up from germline, CDR1 is SQVTM and CDR2 is ANQGSEA. The CDR3 is made up of 13 amino acids. The DNA for the CDR3 is TGCAGTCTAGCGGGAGGGGTATACAATGAGCAGTTCTTC. It specifies CSLAGGVYNEQFF.

This chain connects TRBV18 to TRBJ1-1; D gene ambiguous. The CDR3 has 14 residues. V was shortened by 3 bases and J by 5 bases, with 13 bases between the two germline ends. CDR1 and CDR2 from the germline V gene are KGHSH and LQKENI. The CDR3 coding sequence is TGTGCCAGCTCACCGCCTAGTAAATTGACTGAAGCTTTCTTT. The encoded protein is CASSPPSKLTEAFF.

There are a few counts of this clonotype. The chain couples TRBV11-2 to TRBJ2-2; 9 bases map to TRBD1. Germline CDR1 and CDR2: SGHAT and FQNNGV. After removal of 1 base from V and 3 bases from J, the junction contained 6 bases not matched to a gene. This CDR3 is 17 amino acids long. This chain's CDR3 is CASSLGDRAVYTGELFF. As DNA, the CDR3 is TGTGCCAGCAGCTTAGGGGACAGGGCGGTTTACACCGGGGAGCTGTTTTTT. The variable domain in full, completed from reference TRBV11-2 and TRBJ2-2, reads EAGVAQSPRYKIIEKRQSVAFWCNPISGHATLYWYQQILGQGPKLLIQFQNNGVVDDSQLPKDRFSAERLKGVDSTLKIQPAKLEDSAVYLCASSLGDRAVYTGELFFGEGSRLTVL.

The chain uses TRBV7-8 and TRBJ2-5, with D unresolved. Between the trimmed V and J ends, which lost 4 bases and 0 bases, there was a span of 9 bases. Germline CDR1 and CDR2: SGHVS and FQNEAQ. This CDR3 is built from 14 residues. CDR3 sequence: CASSSPEHQETQYF. The CDR3 nucleotides are TGTGCCAGCAGCTCGCCAGAGCACCAAGAGACCCAGTACTTC.

This sequence joins TRBV7-8 and TRBJ2-1; weak D call: TRBD2 (6 bases). The CDR3 is 14 residues long. From germline, CDR1 is SGHVS and CDR2 FQNEAQ. The V and J ends lost 6 bases and 7 bases respectively, with 16 bases between them. The CDR3 sequence: CASSGGRSPNEQFF. CDR3 coding DNA: TGTGCCAGCAGTGGGGGGAGGAGTCCGAATGAGCAGTTCTTC. Based on the CDR3 plus reference TRBV7-8 and TRBJ2-1, the full variable domain is GAGVSQSPRYKVAKRGQDVALRCDPISGHVSLFWYQQALGQGPEFLTYFQNEAQLDKSGLPSDRFFAERPEGSVSTLKIQRTQQEDSAVYLCASSGGRSPNEQFFGPGTRLTVL.

This clonotype was counted only a few times. The rearrangement links TRBV20-1 to TRBJ2-7; TRBD2 matches 10 bases. The germline CDR1 and CDR2 sequences are DFQATT and SNEGSKA (reference sequence). The V gene end was trimmed by 1 base and the J gene end by 2 bases; junction bases not matched to a gene: 5. The CDR3 loop spans 15 amino acids. CDR3 DNA sequence: TGCAGTGCTAGAGTTCCACTAGCGGGGACCTACGAGCAGTACTTC. Translating it yields CSARVPLAGTYEQYF.

This clonotype showed up many times. The gene calls are TRBV12-3 or TRBV12-4 and TRBJ2-7; no definite D call. The CDR3 consists of 14 residues. With 5 bases removed from V and 0 bases from J, the gap between germline ends came to 11 bases. CDR3 residues: CASSRPRVSYEQYF. CDR3 nucleotides: TGTGCCAGCAGTCGACCACGCGTCTCCTACGAGCAGTACTTC.

This clonotype was counted between two and nine times. The rearrangement uses TRBV7-9 and TRBJ1-6; possibly TRBD1 for D (5 bases). The V end was cut by 4 bases, the J end by 10 bases, with 20 bases between. The CDR3 contains 16 residues. Germline assignment: CDR1 SEHNR and CDR2 FQNEAQ (reference sequence). For the CDR3, the DNA is TGTGCCAGCAGCTCGGGGACTGGGGAGTTTGGCTCACCCCTCCACTTT. It translates to CASSSGTGEFGSPLHF. The full variable domain, rest sourced from reference TRBV7-9 and TRBJ1-6, is DTGVSQNPRHKITKRGQNVTFRCDPISEHNRLYWYRQTLGQGPEFLTYFQNEAQLEKSRLLSDRFSAERPKGSFSTLEIQRTEQGDSAMYLCASSSGTGEFGSPLHFGNGTRLTVT.

In its sample, this clonotype was seen a few times. Written as DNA, the CDR3 is TGTGCCAGCAGTTATTTGGCGGGAAAGAGGAATGAGCAGTTCTTC. This codes for CASSYLAGKRNEQFF. The gene calls are TRBV6-5 and TRBJ2-1; TRBD2 is a possible D gene (6 bases). Trimming left V 3 bases short and J 7 bases short, with 16 bases between. CDR1 and CDR2 from the germline V gene are MNHEY and SVGAGI. There are 15 residues in the CDR3.

The table lists this clonotype with many counts. This chain connects TRBV7-2 to TRBJ2-3, with TRBD1 matching over 7 bases. There are 13 residues in the CDR3. Germline V gene data show CDR1 as SGHTA and CDR2 as FQGNSA. The ends lost 2 bases at V and 6 bases at J; junction bases unmatched: 2. The CDR3 coding sequence is TGTGCCAGCAGCTTACCGGGACAGGATACGCAGTATTTT. Translated: CASSLPGQDTQYF.

The sample holds many counts of this clonotype. V usage is TRBV28 and J usage is TRBJ2-7, with 10 bases matching TRBD2. Germline loops: CDR1 MDHEN, CDR2 SYDVKM. CDR3 length: 15 amino acids. Losses at the gene ends were 6 bases for V and 7 bases for J; bases not matched to a gene: 12. CDR3 in amino acids: CASSPAGGPIGEQYF. The CDR3, as DNA: TGTGCCAGCAGCCCAGCGGGAGGGCCTATAGGAGAGCAGTACTTC.

This clonotype appeared a few times. The CDR3 DNA reads as TGTGCCAGCAGTCTCGCGCTCCAGCCCCAGCATTTT. Protein sequence: CASSLALQPQHF. V and J are TRBV28 and TRBJ1-5, with unresolved D. Germline CDR1 MDHEN, CDR2 SYDVKM. The CDR3 sequence is 12 residues long. Trimming took 5 bases from V and 7 from J, leaving 9 bases between them.

This clonotype came up a few times. V gene TRBV5-1 combines with J gene TRBJ2-2; TRBD2 matches at 10 bases. CDR1 and CDR2 from the germline V gene are SGHRS and YFSETQ. Germline trimming cut 2 bases from V and 4 bases from J; bases unmatched to any gene: 5. CDR3 length: 16 residues. The CDR3 region is CASSFSSGGGTGELFF. CDR3 DNA: TGCGCCAGCAGCTTTTCTAGCGGGGGCGGCACCGGGGAGCTGTTTTTT.

There are many counts of this clonotype. This chain uses TRBV6-2 or TRBV6-3 with TRBJ2-7; 11 positions match TRBD2. This CDR3 is 15 amino acids long. Germline CDR1 and CDR2: MNHEY and SVGEGT. V lost 2 bases and J lost 1; bases outside the gene matches: 1. CDR3 amino acids: CASSYLAGGSYEQYF. The DNA for the CDR3 is TGTGCCAGCAGTTACCTAGCGGGAGGTTCCTACGAGCAGTACTTC.

In its sample, this clonotype was seen many times. The genes are TRBV12-3 or TRBV12-4 and TRBJ2-4; D possibly uses TRBD1 or TRBD2 (5 bases each). The CDR3 extends over 13 amino acids. Trimming took off 4 bases at V and 9 bases at J, with 13 bases between the two ends. Here the CDR3 reads CASSWDVSSIQYF. The CDR3, as DNA: TGTGCCAGCAGTTGGGACGTTAGCAGCATTCAGTACTTC.

The chain employs TRBV29-1 and TRBJ1-1; D unresolved. Per the germline V gene, CDR1 is SQVTM and CDR2 is ANQGSEA. The CDR3 loop spans 12 amino acids. The V and J ends lost 4 bases and 3 bases respectively, with 9 bases between them. The CDR3 sequence: CSVVLRYTEAFF. As DNA, the CDR3 is TGCAGCGTTGTGTTAAGGTACACTGAAGCTTTCTTT.

This clonotype has ten or more counts. One end of the junction does not line up with germline, which may come from a read error. The chain links TRBV7-7 to TRBJ2-1; no clear D. CDR1 is SSHAT, CDR2 FNYEAQ, per germline (reference sequence). The CDR3 length is 13 residues. DNA of the CDR3: TGTGCTAGCAGCTTAGCAAACAGAAATGAGCAGTTCTTC. Protein product: CASSLANRNEQFF.

The table lists this clonotype with many counts. The chain couples TRBV12-3 or TRBV12-4 to TRBJ1-5, with TRBD1 identical over 8 bases. The CDR3 runs to 15 residues. V lost 6 bases to trimming and J lost 3 bases; unmatched junction nucleotides: 7. CDR3 loop: CASRTTGGSNQPQHF. The CDR3 DNA reads TGTGCCAGCAGGACTACAGGGGGATCCAATCAGCCCCAGCATTTT.

This clonotype was seen at least ten times. This chain links TRBV29-1 with TRBJ2-1; 9 bases align to TRBD1. CDR1 SQVTM and CDR2 ANQGSEA come from the germline V gene. Germline trimming cut 6 bases from V and 3 bases from J; bases unmatched to any gene: 3. CDR3 length equals 13 residues. The CDR3 nucleotides are TGCAGCGTCAAGGGACAGGGCTACAATGAGCAGTTCTTC. It translates to CSVKGQGYNEQFF.

The chain links TRBV7-9 to TRBJ2-3, with 10 bases fitting TRBD2. Germline V lookup: CDR1 SEHNR, CDR2 FQNEAQ (reference sequence). The CDR3 consists of 16 residues. After removal of 1 base from V and 3 bases from J, the junction contained 4 bases not matched to a gene. The CDR3 nucleotides are TGTGCCAGCAGCTTAGTGGTTAGCGGGAGGACAGATACGCAGTATTTT. It specifies CASSLVVSGRTDTQYF.

The chain has TRBV4-1 and TRBJ2-6; D call uncertain. V lost 0 bases, J lost 6 bases, and 6 bases lay in between. The CDR3 length is 14 residues. Germline V CDR1 and CDR2: MGHRA, YSYEKL. This CDR3 is CASSQDEEANVLTF. CDR3 coding DNA: TGCGCCAGCAGCCAAGACGAGGAGGCCAACGTCCTGACTTTC.

This sequence joins TRBV18 and TRBJ1-3, with D possibly TRBD1 on 6 matching bases. The ends were cut back, 2 bases at V and 0 bases at J, with 11 bases in the middle. The CDR3 is made up of 16 amino acids. The germline V gene has CDR1 KGHSH and CDR2 LQKENI. The chain's CDR3 is CASSPGQSFSGNTIYF. The CDR3, as DNA: TGTGCCAGCTCACCAGGACAGTCTTTCTCTGGAAACACCATATATTTT.

V usage is TRBV30 and J usage is TRBJ2-5; D may be TRBD2 (6 bases). The germline CDR1 and CDR2 sequences are GTSNPN and SVGIG (reference sequence). V was pared by 4 bases and J by 7 bases, with 22 bases between. This CDR3 contains 15 residues. The CDR3 region has the DNA TGTGCCTGGACCCTACGGGGGTTTCCAAGGGGGACCCAGTACTTC. Protein product: CAWTLRGFPRGTQYF.

This clonotype occurred once. Possible read error: a much larger clone is one base away. This chain connects TRBV29-1 to TRBJ2-5, with D tentatively TRBD1 or TRBD2 (5 bases each). Germline V lookup: CDR1 SQVTM, CDR2 ANQGSEA. V was pared by 6 bases and J by 2 bases, with 13 bases between. There are 13 residues in the CDR3. CDR3 DNA sequence: TGCAGCGTGACAGCGGAGAGACAAGAGACCCAGTACTTC. This gives the protein CSVTAERQETQYF.

This clonotype was seen a handful of times. CDR3 nucleotides: TGCAGTGCTAGAGATCGACAGAAAAATAACATTCAGTACTTC. Residues: CSARDRQKNNIQYF. The rearrangement links TRBV20-1 to TRBJ2-4; the D gene is possibly TRBD1 (5 bases). Per the germline V gene, CDR1 is DFQATT and CDR2 is SNEGSKA (reference sequence). CDR3 size: 14 residues. The V and J ends lost 0 bases and 7 bases respectively, with 13 bases between them.

This clonotype showed up many times. This chain joins TRBV20-1 and TRBJ2-3, with 12 bases identical to TRBD2. CDR3 length: 17 amino acids. Germline CDR1 reads DFQATT; CDR2 reads SNEGSKA (reference sequence). V trimming: 2 bases; J trimming: 2 bases; junction bases outside the gene matches: 8. The CDR3 loop reads CSARSPRTSGTTDTQYF. Here the CDR3 DNA reads TGCAGTGCTAGATCCCCCAGGACTAGCGGGACCACAGATACGCAGTATTTT.

This clonotype was detected ten times or more. This CDR3 is CASRDGTLNTEAFF. DNA for the CDR3: TGTGCCAGCAGGGACGGGACACTGAACACTGAAGCTTTCTTT. V gene TRBV27 combines with J gene TRBJ1-1, with a tentative D call TRBD1 (6 bases). The V end lost 6 bases, the J end lost 0 bases, and 11 bases lay between the germline ends. The germline V gene has CDR1 MNHEY and CDR2 SMNVEV (reference sequence). CDR3 length: 14 amino acids.

This chain links TRBV29-1 with TRBJ2-4; D gene ambiguous. The germline gives CDR1 SQVTM, CDR2 ANQGSEA. V was clipped by 5 bases and J by 0 bases, with 11 bases between them. The CDR3 has 14 residues. The CDR3 is CSVQQRLAKNIQYF. The CDR3 DNA sequence: TGCAGCGTTCAACAACGGCTAGCCAAAAACATTCAGTACTTC. Complete variable domain (other parts from reference TRBV29-1 and TRBJ2-4): SAVISQKPSRDICQRGTSLTIQCQVDSQVTMMFWYRQQPGQSLTLIATANQGSEATYESGFVIDKFPISRPNLTFSTLTVSNMSPEDSSIYLCSVQQRLAKNIQYFGAGTRLSVL.

This clonotype was seen more than once but under ten times. The chain joins TRBV20-1 to TRBJ2-7; 7 bases match TRBD1. Germline assignment: CDR1 DFQATT and CDR2 SNEGSKA (reference sequence). The CDR3 has 14 residues. The junction had 12 bases not matched to a gene; V was cut back by 3 bases and J by 7 bases. The CDR3 spells CSARETGALGEQYF. The CDR3 bases are TGCAGTGCTAGGGAAACAGGGGCGTTAGGTGAGCAGTACTTC.